This entry is about one T cell receptor beta chain. Its antigen specificity is not known. Per-nucleotide qualities are absent, and no much larger clonotype sits a single base away. Sequencing relied on an Illumina HiSeq 2500. Quantitative 5'-RACE with molecular barcodes was the method used to prepare the TCR beta libraries. The authors' analysis ran thus. A new computational method, built on a probabilistic model of VDJ rearrangement, was used to identify disease-linked TCR variants. Using fastp at Q25 and MiXCR, TCRdb reprocessed the public reads and kept productive beta chains. CDR3 protein duplicates are merged, each entry listing the most common genes and DNA. V and J calls and clone size were set by TCRdb, not the authors. Recorded for this sample are around 320,000 distinct CDR3 sequences; around 21% of them occurred a single time. The top ten constitute 3.5% of the sample. This specimen belongs to a study of CD8 T cells in ankylosing spondylitis (TCRdb year 2017). With respect to the entire study: To find TCR variants linked to disease, the study profiled T cell receptor beta repertoires in ankylosing spondylitis patients and healthy donors. In total, the full study cohort was made up of about 110 healthy donors and 25 ankylosing spondylitis patients. Peripheral blood samples were taken, and synovial fluid was additionally collected from ankylosing spondylitis patients.

The investigation overall reported the following: In peripheral blood, the disease-linked clones were found at relatively low frequencies and had a CD8+ phenotype. A TCR beta motif of several highly homologous amino acid variants appeared characteristic of blood from ankylosing spondylitis patients. Some TCR beta motif variants had previously been reported in synovial fluid and blood of reactive arthritis patients, which suggested common disease-initiation mechanisms. The disease-linked clones were reported as significantly enriched in matched synovial fluid samples from ankylosing spondylitis patients.

The receptor was derived from a female donor with ankylosing spondylitis or in good health (not recorded which). The sequencing input was blood, either unsorted or a sorted T cell fraction (not recorded which).

The CDR3 is CAWSWGGGNNEQFF. In nucleotides, the sequence is TGTGCCTGGAGTTGGGGCGGGGGCAACAATGAGCAGTTCTTC. The sequence joins TRBV30 to TRBJ2-1; the D gene is possibly TRBD2, with 7 bases matching. Sequences GTSNPN (CDR1) and SVGIG (CDR2) are obtained from the germline V gene (reference sequence). Inclusive of the bounding cysteine and phenylalanine, the CDR3 is 14 residues long. The DNA shown is the 42-base CDR3, in frame from base 1. V loses 2 bases, J loses 5 bases, and the germline ends lie 13 bases apart.